The 21 T cell receptor beta chains given below trace back to one sample, sequenced in a study of OX40 agonist ivuxolimab in advanced cancers. The data were produced by immunoSEQ multiplex PCR, yet TCRdb's version contains in-frame clones alone and is incomplete. The profile shows roughly 46,000 clones, around 91% of them singletons. Here the sequenced sample was CD4+ or CD8+ T cells sorted from blood, taken in a trial of the OX40 agonist ivuxolimab. The receptors were sampled from an adult with an advanced solid tumor such as melanoma, head and neck, liver or kidney cancer.

The chain carries TRBV9 and TRBJ2-1, with D hard to call. CDR1 and CDR2 from the germline V gene are SGDLS and YYNGEE. This CDR3 comprises 20 residues. V was trimmed by 1 base and J by 0 bases, leaving 23 bases between them. CDR3 sequence: CASSVSQAATTPSSYNEQFF. The CDR3 bases are TGTGCCAGCAGCGTATCCCAAGCTGCGACCACCCCTAGCTCCTACAATGAGCAGTTCTTC.

This sequence joins TRBV7-6 and TRBJ2-5; D unclear. This CDR3 spans 17 amino acids. V was shortened by 0 bases and J by 1 base, with 15 bases between the two germline ends. Per the germline V gene, CDR1 is SGHVS and CDR2 is FNYEAQ. CDR3 sequence reads: CASSLAYATEPQETQYF. DNA of the CDR3: TGTGCCAGCAGCTTAGCGTATGCGACGGAACCCCAAGAGACCCAGTACTTC.

The rearrangement joins TRBV10-1 to TRBJ1-5; D is perhaps TRBD1 (6 bases). Germline CDR1 and CDR2: WNHNN and SYGVQD (reference sequence). This CDR3 is 16 amino acids long. V lost 10 bases to trimming and J lost 1 base, with 20 bases between them. CDR3 nucleotide sequence: TGCGCCACCCGGGGGCCGCCTGGAGGGAGCAATCAGCCCCAGCATTTT. Its protein is CATRGPPGGSNQPQHF.

This chain uses TRBV5-1 with TRBJ1-1; maybe TRBD1 (6 bases). The V end lost 7 bases, the J end lost 0 bases, and 16 bases lay between the germline ends. This CDR3 spans 15 amino acids. CDR1 and CDR2 (germline): SGHRS, YFSETQ. The CDR3 DNA is TGCGCCAGCGGTACTTCGACAGGAATGAACACTGAAGCTTTCTTT. This encodes CASGTSTGMNTEAFF.

This chain links TRBV13 with TRBJ2-3; either TRBD1 or TRBD2 may fit D (5 bases each). The CDR3 spans 15 residues. The germline V gene has CDR1 PRHDT and CDR2 FYEKMQ (reference sequence). Deletions cut 6 bases from V and 5 bases from J, with 18 bases between. The CDR3 coding sequence is TGTGCCAGCAGTCAGGGACCTCCGGAGGAAGATACGCAGTATTTT. Translated: CASSQGPPEEDTQYF.

V usage is TRBV6-5 and J usage is TRBJ2-3; 7 bases match TRBD2. The V and J ends lost 2 bases and 3 bases, in that order; junction bases with no gene match: 2. The CDR3 extends over 14 amino acids. CDR1 MNHEY and CDR2 SVGAGI come from the germline V gene. The CDR3 DNA sequence: TGTGCCAGCAGTTACGCTAGCGGTACAGATACGCAGTATTTT. It is translated as CASSYASGTDTQYF.

This sequence joins TRBV29-1 and TRBJ2-3; D call uncertain. CDR3 length equals 11 residues. Between the trimmed V and J ends, which lost 4 bases and 10 bases, there was a span of 12 bases. Germline V gene sequence: CDR1 SQVTM, CDR2 ANQGSEA. The CDR3 sequence is CSVGPLEAQYF. CDR3 bases: TGCAGCGTTGGCCCCCTCGAAGCGCAGTATTTT.

The chain employs TRBV7-6 and TRBJ2-3; D gene ambiguous. Germline V gene data show CDR1 as SGHVS and CDR2 as FNYEAQ. V shed 1 base and J shed 3 bases, with 5 bases lying between them. This CDR3 has 13 residues. CDR3 DNA: TGTGCCAGCAGCTTAGTTGGGACAGATACGCAGTATTTT. Translation: CASSLVGTDTQYF.

The chain employs TRBV19 and TRBJ2-1; perhaps TRBD1 as D (6 bases). Germline CDR1 LNHDA, CDR2 SQIVND (reference sequence). CDR3 size: 15 residues. V gave up 6 bases and J gave up 8 bases, with 20 bases separating them. DNA for the CDR3: TGTGCCAGTAGCTCGGAGACAGGCTTGGGCTATGAGCAGTTCTTC. Translating gives CASSSETGLGYEQFF.

The V gene is TRBV30, the J gene TRBJ1-3; tentative D call: TRBD1 (5 bases). Germline V gene lookup returns CDR1 GTSNPN and CDR2 SVGIG (reference sequence). This CDR3 is built from 14 residues. The ends were cut back, 0 bases at V and 4 bases at J, with 10 bases in the middle. The CDR3 region is CAWSVGVSGNTIYF. Written as DNA, the CDR3 is TGTGCCTGGAGTGTAGGGGTCTCCGGAAACACCATATATTTT.

Written as DNA, the CDR3 is TGTGCCAGCAGCGATTCAGGGTCCCCCACAGATACGCAGTATTTT. This encodes CASSDSGSPTDTQYF. This sequence joins TRBV9 and TRBJ2-3; possible D gene TRBD1, 5 bases. With 3 bases removed from V and 2 bases from J, the gap between germline ends came to 13 bases. The CDR3 contains 15 residues. CDR1 is SGDLS and CDR2 is YYNGEE in the germline V gene.

The chain recombines TRBV21-1 with TRBJ2-6. TRBV21-1 is flagged as a pseudogene. This CDR3 region has 17 residues. In DNA, the CDR3 is TGTGCCAGCAGTACCGGATTACAACAAAGTCGGGCCAACGTCCTGACTTTC. Residues: CASSTGLQQSRANVLTF.

V and J are TRBV30 and TRBJ2-2; the D is unclear. This CDR3 is 13 amino acids long. Per germline, CDR1 GTSNPN and CDR2 SVGIG (reference sequence). V lost 8 bases and J 4 bases, leaving 14 bases between the germline ends. The CDR3 here is CARYWGSTGELFF. The CDR3 bases are TGTGCCCGGTACTGGGGTTCCACCGGGGAGCTGTTTTTT. Combining the CDR3 with reference TRBV30 and TRBJ2-2 gives the whole variable domain SQTIHQWPATLVQPVGSPLSLECTVEGTSNPNLYWYRQAAGRGLQLLFYSVGIGQISSEVPQNLSASRPQDRQFILSSKKLLLSDSGFYLCARYWGSTGELFFGEGSRLTVL.

The chain carries TRBV7-9 and TRBJ2-1, with D perhaps TRBD1 (5 bases). Per germline, CDR1 SEHNR and CDR2 FQNEAQ (reference sequence). This CDR3 is built from 14 residues. Trimming shortened V by 5 bases and J by 0 bases, and 8 bases separated the two germline ends. CDR3 DNA sequence: TGTGCCAGCAGCCAGGGCAACTCCTACAATGAGCAGTTCTTC. Translated: CASSQGNSYNEQFF.

This clone has more than one count but fewer than ten. The V and J genes are TRBV28 and TRBJ1-2; no reliable D call. The CDR3 extends over 11 amino acids. The germline gives CDR1 MDHEN, CDR2 SYDVKM. The germline V and J ends were trimmed by 5 bases and 5 bases, with 6 bases remaining between them. CDR3 loop: CASSELYGYTF. DNA of the CDR3: TGTGCCAGCAGTGAGTTATATGGCTACACCTTC.

V and J are TRBV6-5 and TRBJ2-2, with D hard to call. V was trimmed by 5 bases and J by 3 bases, leaving 10 bases between them. The CDR3 extends over 14 amino acids. CDR1 and CDR2 from the germline V gene are MNHEY and SVGAGI. As DNA, the CDR3 is TGTGCCAGCAGTCCGTATCAATACACCGGGGAGCTGTTTTTT. Protein product: CASSPYQYTGELFF.

This sequence joins TRBV5-4 and TRBJ2-6; D not certain. The CDR3 contains 13 residues. V lost 2 bases and J lost 4, with 4 bases in between. Germline values: CDR1 SGHNT, CDR2 YYREEE (reference sequence). For the CDR3, the DNA is TGTGCCAGCAGCTTCCAAGGGGCCAACGTCCTGACTTTC. Translating gives CASSFQGANVLTF.

For the CDR3, the DNA is TGTGCCAGCACCCCGGGACAGGGGTACAATCAGCCCCAGCATTTT. This gives the protein CASTPGQGYNQPQHF. The rearrangement uses TRBV28 and TRBJ1-5; 10 bases are a match to TRBD1. The CDR3 contains 15 residues. V was pared by 7 bases and J by 3 bases, with 6 bases of the junction left unmatched. CDR1 MDHEN and CDR2 SYDVKM come from the germline V gene. The complete variable domain, with remaining parts taken from reference TRBV28 and TRBJ1-5, reads DVKVTQSSRYLVKRTGEKVFLECVQDMDHENMFWYRQDPGLGLRLIYFSYDVKMKEKGDIPEGYSVSREKKERFSLILESASTNQTSMYLCASTPGQGYNQPQHFGDGTRLSIL.

J is TRBJ2-1 and V is TRBV4-1, with D unresolved. CDR3 length: 18 amino acids. Trimming cost V 0 bases and J 3 bases, with 18 bases left between them. Per germline, CDR1 MGHRA and CDR2 YSYEKL. The CDR3 DNA reads as TGCGCCAGCAGCCAAGATAGCTCGTTCGCGGTAGACTACAATGAGCAGTTCTTC. This translates into CASSQDSSFAVDYNEQFF.

CDR3: CASSAGGDYNEQFF. DNA of the CDR3: TGTGCCAGTAGTGCCGGGGGTGACTACAATGAGCAGTTCTTC. This chain connects TRBV19 to TRBJ2-1; D perhaps matches TRBD2 (6 bases). V gave up 5 bases and J gave up 3 bases, with 11 bases separating them. CDR1 is LNHDA, CDR2 SQIVND, per germline (reference sequence). This CDR3 is 14 amino acids long.

CDR3 sequence: CASSVVEAPNYGYTF. CDR3 DNA: TGTGCCAGCAGCGTAGTCGAGGCCCCAAACTATGGCTACACCTTC. J is TRBJ1-2 and V is TRBV9; D is undetermined. Between the trimmed V and J ends, which lost 0 bases and 2 bases, there was a span of 11 bases. CDR3 length equals 15 residues. Germline lookup yields CDR1 SGDLS and CDR2 YYNGEE.